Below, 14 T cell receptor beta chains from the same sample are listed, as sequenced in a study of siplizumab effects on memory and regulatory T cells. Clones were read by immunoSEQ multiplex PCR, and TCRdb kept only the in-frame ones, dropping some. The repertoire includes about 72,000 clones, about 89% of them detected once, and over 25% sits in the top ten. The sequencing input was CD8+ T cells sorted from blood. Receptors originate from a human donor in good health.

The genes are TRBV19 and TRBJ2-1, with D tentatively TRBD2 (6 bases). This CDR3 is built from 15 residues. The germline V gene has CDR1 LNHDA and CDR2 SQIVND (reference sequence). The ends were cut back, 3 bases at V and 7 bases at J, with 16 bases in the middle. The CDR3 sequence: CASSIWRAPENEQFF. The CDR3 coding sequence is TGTGCCAGTAGTATCTGGAGGGCGCCCGAAAATGAGCAGTTCTTC. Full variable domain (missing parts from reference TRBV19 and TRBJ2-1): DGGITQSPKYLFRKEGQNVTLSCEQNLNHDAMYWYRQDPGQGLRLIYYSQIVNDFQKGDIAEGYSVSREKKESFPLTVTSAQKNPTAFYLCASSIWRAPENEQFFGPGTRLTVL.

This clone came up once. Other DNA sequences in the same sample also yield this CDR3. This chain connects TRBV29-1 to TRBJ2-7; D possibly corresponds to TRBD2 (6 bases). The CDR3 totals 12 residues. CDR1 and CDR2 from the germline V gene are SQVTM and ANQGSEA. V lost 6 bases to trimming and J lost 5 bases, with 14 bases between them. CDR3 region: CSVYGGGDEQYF. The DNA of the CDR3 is TGCAGCGTATACGGAGGAGGGGACGAGCAGTACTTC.

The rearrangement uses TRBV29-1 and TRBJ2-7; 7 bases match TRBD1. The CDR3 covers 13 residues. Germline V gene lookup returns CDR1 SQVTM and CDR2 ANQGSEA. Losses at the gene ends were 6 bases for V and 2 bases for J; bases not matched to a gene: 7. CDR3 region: CSVQRGQTYEQYF. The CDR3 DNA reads TGCAGCGTCCAGAGGGGACAGACCTACGAGCAGTACTTC.

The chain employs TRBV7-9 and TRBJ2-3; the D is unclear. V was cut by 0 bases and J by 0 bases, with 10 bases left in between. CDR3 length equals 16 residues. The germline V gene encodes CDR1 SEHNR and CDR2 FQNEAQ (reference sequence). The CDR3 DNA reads TGTGCCAGCAGCTTAGCGGGTCTAGGGAGCACAGATACGCAGTATTTT. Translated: CASSLAGLGSTDTQYF.

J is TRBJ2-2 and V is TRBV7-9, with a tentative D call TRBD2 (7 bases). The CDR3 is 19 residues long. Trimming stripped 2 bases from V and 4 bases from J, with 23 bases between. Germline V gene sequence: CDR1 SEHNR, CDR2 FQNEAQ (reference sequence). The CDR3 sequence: CASSLFDNSGGAGTGELFF. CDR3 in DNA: TGTGCCAGCAGCTTATTTGATAACTCGGGGGGCGCGGGCACCGGGGAGCTGTTTTTT.

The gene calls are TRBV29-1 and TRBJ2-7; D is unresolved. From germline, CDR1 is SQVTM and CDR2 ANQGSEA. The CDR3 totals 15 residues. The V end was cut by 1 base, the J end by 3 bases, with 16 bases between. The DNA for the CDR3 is TGCAGCGTTGAAGTGATGTATCACAGCCTCTACGAGCAGTACTTC. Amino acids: CSVEVMYHSLYEQYF.

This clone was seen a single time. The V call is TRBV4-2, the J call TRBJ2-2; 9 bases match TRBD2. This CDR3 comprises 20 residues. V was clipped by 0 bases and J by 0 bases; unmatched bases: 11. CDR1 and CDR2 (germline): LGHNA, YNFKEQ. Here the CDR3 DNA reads TGTGCCAGCAGCCAAGATGGGTGGGGTAGCGGGGGACCGAACACCGGGGAGCTGTTTTTT. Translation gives CASSQDGWGSGGPNTGELFF.

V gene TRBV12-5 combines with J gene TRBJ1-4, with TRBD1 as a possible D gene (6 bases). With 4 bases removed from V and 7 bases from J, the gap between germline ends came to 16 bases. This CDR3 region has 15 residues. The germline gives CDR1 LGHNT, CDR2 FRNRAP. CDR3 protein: CASGSQTGYLEKLFF. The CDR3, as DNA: TGTGCTAGTGGTTCACAGACAGGTTATCTTGAAAAACTGTTTTTT.

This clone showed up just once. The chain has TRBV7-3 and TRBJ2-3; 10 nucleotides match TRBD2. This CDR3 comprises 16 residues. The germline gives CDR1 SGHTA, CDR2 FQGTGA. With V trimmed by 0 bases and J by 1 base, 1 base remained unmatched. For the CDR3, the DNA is TGTGCCAGCAGCTTAACAGGGACTAGCGGCACAGATACGCAGTATTTT. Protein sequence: CASSLTGTSGTDTQYF.

The CDR3 is CASSLAPREEGFDEQYF. The CDR3 DNA reads TGTGCCAGCAGCTTAGCCCCCCGAGAGGAGGGCTTCGACGAGCAGTACTTC. The rearrangement uses TRBV11-2 and TRBJ2-7, with D maybe TRBD2 (6 bases). The V and J ends lost 1 base and 5 bases respectively, with 21 bases between them. Germline values: CDR1 SGHAT, CDR2 FQNNGV. The CDR3 length is 17 residues.

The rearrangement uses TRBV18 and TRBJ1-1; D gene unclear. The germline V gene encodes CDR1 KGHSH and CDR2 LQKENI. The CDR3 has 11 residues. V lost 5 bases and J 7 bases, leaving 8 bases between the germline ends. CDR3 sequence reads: CASSEGFEAFF. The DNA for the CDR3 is TGTGCCAGCTCAGAGGGCTTTGAAGCTTTCTTT.

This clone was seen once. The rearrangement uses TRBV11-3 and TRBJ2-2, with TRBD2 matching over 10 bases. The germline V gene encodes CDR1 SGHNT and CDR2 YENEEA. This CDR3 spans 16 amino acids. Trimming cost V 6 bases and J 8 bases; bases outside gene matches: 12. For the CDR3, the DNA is TGTGCCAGCAGTTTGGGACTAGCGCGAGCCTTAGGGGAGCTGTTTTTT. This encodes CASSLGLARALGELFF.

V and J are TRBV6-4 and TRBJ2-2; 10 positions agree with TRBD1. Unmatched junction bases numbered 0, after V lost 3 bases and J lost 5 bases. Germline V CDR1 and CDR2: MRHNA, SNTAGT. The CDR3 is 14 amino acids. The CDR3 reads CASSEGQGTGELFF. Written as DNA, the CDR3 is TGTGCCAGCAGTGAGGGACAGGGGACCGGGGAGCTGTTTTTT.

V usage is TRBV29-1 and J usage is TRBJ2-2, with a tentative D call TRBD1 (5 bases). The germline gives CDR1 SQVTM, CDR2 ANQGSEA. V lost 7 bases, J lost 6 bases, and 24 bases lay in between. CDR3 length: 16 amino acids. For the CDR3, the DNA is TGCAGCGCCCGCTCTGGTTGGGGCCCAACGGCCGGGGAGCTGTTTTTT. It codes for CSARSGWGPTAGELFF.